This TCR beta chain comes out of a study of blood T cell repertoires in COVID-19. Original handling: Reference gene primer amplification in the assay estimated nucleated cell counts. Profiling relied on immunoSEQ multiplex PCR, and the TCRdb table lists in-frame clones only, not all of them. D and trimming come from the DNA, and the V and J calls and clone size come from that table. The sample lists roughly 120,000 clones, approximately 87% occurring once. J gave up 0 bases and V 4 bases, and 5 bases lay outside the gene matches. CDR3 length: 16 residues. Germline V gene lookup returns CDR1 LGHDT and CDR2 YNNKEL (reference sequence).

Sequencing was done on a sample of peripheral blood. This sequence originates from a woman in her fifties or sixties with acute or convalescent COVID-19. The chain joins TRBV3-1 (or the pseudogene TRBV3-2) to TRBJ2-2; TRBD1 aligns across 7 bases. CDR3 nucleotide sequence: TGTGCCAGCAGCCCGACCGGGACAGCGAACACCGGGGAGCTGTTTTTT. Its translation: CASSPTGTANTGELFF.